Presented here are 4 T cell receptor beta chains from one specimen sequenced in a study of cytomegalovirus exposure and HLA in healthy donors. Primers: 60 Vbeta forward and 13 Jbeta reverse. The data were produced by immunoSEQ multiplex PCR, yet TCRdb's version contains in-frame clones alone and is incomplete. The table has around 160,000 clones, around two thirds seen once. Specimen: PBMCs. The receptor source for this set is a man over 45 in good health and CMV-seronegative.

CDR3 residues: CASSLMYSSGANVLTF. The CDR3 nucleotides are TGTGCCAGCAGTTTAATGTATAGCTCTGGGGCCAACGTCCTGACTTTC. J is TRBJ2-6 and V is TRBV6-5, with D uncertain. V was cut by 4 bases and J by 0 bases, with 10 bases left in between. Germline V gene lookup returns CDR1 MNHEY and CDR2 SVGAGI. This CDR3 spans 16 amino acids.

This sequence joins TRBV5-4 and TRBJ2-5; tentatively, D is TRBD1 (6 bases). The V end was cut by 3 bases, the J end by 1 base, with 10 bases between. CDR3 size: 14 residues. Germline CDR1 and CDR2: SGHNT and YYREEE (reference sequence). The CDR3 region is CASSSGESQETQYF. The CDR3 DNA follows: TGTGCCAGCAGCTCAGGGGAATCCCAAGAGACCCAGTACTTC.

The V call is TRBV27, the J call TRBJ1-1; no firm D call. V lost 3 bases to trimming and J lost 0 bases, with 5 bases between them. This CDR3 is built from 13 residues. The germline CDR1 and CDR2 sequences are MNHEY and SMNVEV (reference sequence). CDR3 sequence reads: CASSFSVNTEAFF. CDR3 sequence (DNA): TGTGCCAGCAGTTTCTCAGTGAACACTGAAGCTTTCTTT.

The chain has TRBV21-1 and TRBJ1-4. TRBV21-1 is flagged as a pseudogene. The CDR3 contains 15 residues. CDR3 region: CASSKGERGNEKLFF. CDR3 sequence (DNA): TGTGCCAGCAGCAAAGGCGAACGGGGTAATGAAAAACTGTTTTTT.